The TCR beta chain described here comes from a study of T-cell memory formation after mild COVID-19. Study-level points and caveats: Pre-infection memory showed some responding clones, and this suggested that cross-reactive memory joined. CD4+ contracting clones were mainly CM and EM; CD8+ ones, EMRA.

cDNA libraries for TCR alpha and TCR beta, carrying sample barcodes and UMIs, came from 5'RACE with constant-segment primers. TCRdb redid the calling of the 5' RACE reads with MiXCR, one entry per CDR3 protein. The table shows some 490,000 distinct CDR3 sequences, with around a sixth occurring only once. Trimming removed 1 base at V and 4 bases at J, with 11 bases between. CDR3 size: 14 residues. Germline V CDR1 and CDR2: SQVTM, ANQGSEA. In regard to this clonotype: What it recognizes is unknown.

Material for sequencing was PBMCs or a T cell subset sorted from them (not recorded which). The receptor's source is an adult woman who had mild COVID-19 (a few samples of this study predate the infection). Cell type and time point are not known. V is TRBV29-1 and J is TRBJ2-1; D unresolved. DNA for the CDR3: TGCAGCGTTGAAGTCCAACCCTCATACAATGAGCAGTTCTTC. Translating gives CSVEVQPSYNEQFF.